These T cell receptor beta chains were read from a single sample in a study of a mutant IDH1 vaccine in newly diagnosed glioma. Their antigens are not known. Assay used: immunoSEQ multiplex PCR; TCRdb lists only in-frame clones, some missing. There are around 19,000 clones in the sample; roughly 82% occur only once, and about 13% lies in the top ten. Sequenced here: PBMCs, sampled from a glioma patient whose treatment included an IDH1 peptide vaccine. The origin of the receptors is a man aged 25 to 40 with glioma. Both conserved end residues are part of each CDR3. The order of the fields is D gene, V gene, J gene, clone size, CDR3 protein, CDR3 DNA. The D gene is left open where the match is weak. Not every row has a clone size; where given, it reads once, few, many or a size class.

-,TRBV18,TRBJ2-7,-,CASSRAVSSYEQYF,TGTGCCAGCTCAAGGGCCGTCAGCTCCTACGAGCAGTACTTC
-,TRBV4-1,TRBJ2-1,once,CASSTYNEQFF,TGCGCCAGCAGCACGTACAATGAGCAGTTCTTC
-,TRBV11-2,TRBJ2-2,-,CASSIALTGELFF,TGTGCCAGCAGCATCGCCCTGACGGGGGAGCTGTTTTTT
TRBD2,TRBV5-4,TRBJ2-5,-,CASNSGEWRGETQYF,TGTGCCAGCAACTCTGGGGAATGGCGGGGGGAGACCCAGTACTTC
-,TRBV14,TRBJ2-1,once,CASSRKLVFTYNEQFF,TGTGCCAGCAGCCGAAAACTTGTTTTTACCTACAATGAGCAGTTCTTC
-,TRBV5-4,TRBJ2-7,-,CASSVRDPSYEQYF,TGTGCCAGCAGCGTCCGGGATCCCTCCTACGAGCAGTACTTC
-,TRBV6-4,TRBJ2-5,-,CASSAGPRGRIVSTQYF,TGTGCCAGCAGTGCAGGCCCCAGGGGCCGCATAGTATCGACCCAGTACTTC
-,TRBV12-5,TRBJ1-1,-,CASGLARGGNTEAFF,TGTGCTAGTGGTTTGGCCCGAGGGGGGAACACTGAAGCTTTCTTT
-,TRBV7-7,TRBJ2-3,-,CASSLEGIDTQYF,TGTGCCAGCAGCTTGGAGGGGATAGATACGCAGTATTTT
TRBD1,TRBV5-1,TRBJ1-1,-,CASSLQDRTEAFF,TGCGCCAGCAGCTTACAGGACAGGACTGAAGCTTTCTTT
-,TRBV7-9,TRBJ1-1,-,CASRGDKRNTEAFF,TGTGCCAGCAGGGGGGACAAACGGAACACTGAAGCTTTCTTT
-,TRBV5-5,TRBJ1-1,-,CASSLLQDGTEAFF,TGTGCCAGCAGCTTGTTGCAGGACGGAACTGAAGCTTTCTTT
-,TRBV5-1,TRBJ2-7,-,CASSLGLTYEQYF,TGCGCCAGCAGCTTGGGCCTTACTTACGAGCAGTACTTC
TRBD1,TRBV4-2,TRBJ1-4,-,CASSQEPRGPDEKLFF,TGTGCCAGCAGCCAAGAACCCAGGGGGCCGGATGAAAAACTGTTTTTT
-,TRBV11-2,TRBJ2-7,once,CASSPRRLVGYEQYF,TGTGCCAGCAGCCCGCGAAGGCTTGTTGGCTACGAGCAGTACTTC
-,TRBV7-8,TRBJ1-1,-,CASSPGQDTEAFF,TGTGCCAGCAGCCCCGGGCAGGACACTGAAGCTTTCTTT
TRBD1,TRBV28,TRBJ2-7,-,CASRGQGAYEQYF,TGTGCCAGCAGGGGACAGGGGGCGTACGAGCAGTACTTC
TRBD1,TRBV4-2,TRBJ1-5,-,CASSQGVGQGRQPQHF,TGTGCCAGCAGCCAAGGAGTGGGACAGGGAAGGCAGCCCCAGCATTTT
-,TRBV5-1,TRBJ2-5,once,CASSLSRALGTQYF,TGCGCCAGCAGCTTGAGTCGGGCCCTCGGAACCCAGTACTTC
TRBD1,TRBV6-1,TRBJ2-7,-,CASSEALGTGGFYEQYF,TGTGCCAGCAGTGAAGCGCTCGGGACAGGGGGGTTCTACGAGCAGTACTTC
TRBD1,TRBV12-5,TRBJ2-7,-,CASGSDRALIYEQYF,TGTGCTAGTGGTTCGGACAGGGCCCTAATCTACGAGCAGTACTTC
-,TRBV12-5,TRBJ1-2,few,CASGFGGGSPYGYTF,TGTGCTAGTGGTTTTGGGGGCGGTTCCCCATATGGCTACACCTTC
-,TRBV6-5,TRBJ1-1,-,CASSGRGPLSEAFF,TGTGCCAGCAGTGGACGGGGACCGTTGAGCGAAGCTTTCTTT
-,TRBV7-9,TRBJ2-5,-,CASSSGETQYF,TGTGCCAGCAGCTCCGGGGAGACCCAGTACTTC
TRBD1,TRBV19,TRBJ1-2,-,CASKGRDRVNGYTF,TGTGCCAGTAAGGGTCGGGACAGGGTCAATGGCTACACCTTC
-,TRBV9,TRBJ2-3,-,CASSVTILGDTQYF,TGTGCCAGCAGCGTGACTATACTTGGAGATACGCAGTATTTT